Shown below are 24 T cell receptor beta chains from a single sample sequenced in a study of cytomegalovirus exposure and HLA in healthy donors. The repertoire was sequenced with immunoSEQ multiplex PCR; TCRdb's copy has only in-frame clones and lacks some. The sample contains approximately 57,000 clones, over 90% of which appear only once. The sequenced sample consisted of PBMCs. Every receptor here comes from a woman under 30 in good health and CMV-seronegative.

The chain carries TRBV4-3 and TRBJ2-1; 7 bases align to TRBD2. Germline V gives CDR1 LGHNA, CDR2 YSLEER. V shed 0 bases and J 10 bases; nucleotides not matched to a gene: 9. CDR3 length: 15 amino acids. The CDR3 nucleotides read TGCGCCAGCAGCCAAGATTGGGACCTAGCGGACGAGCAGTTCTTC. It is translated as CASSQDWDLADEQFF.

The chain combines TRBV5-1 with TRBJ1-5; D is unresolved. V was cut by 4 bases and J by 7 bases, with 24 bases left in between. The CDR3 length is 17 residues. CDR1 is SGHRS, CDR2 YFSETQ, per germline. CDR3 in DNA: TGCGCCAGCAGCCACAATCCCACGTCCGCGGGATCACAGCCCCAGCATTTT. It is translated as CASSHNPTSAGSQPQHF.

This chain joins TRBV7-9 and TRBJ2-1, with 10 bases that match TRBD1. This CDR3 has 16 residues. After removal of 4 bases from V and 5 bases from J, the junction contained 8 bases not matched to a gene. Germline V gives CDR1 SEHNR, CDR2 FQNEAQ (reference sequence). The CDR3 DNA is TGTGCCAGCAGCTCTAGAGGAGGGACAGGGGACAATGAGCAGTTCTTC. Protein: CASSSRGGTGDNEQFF. Complete variable domain (other parts from reference TRBV7-9 and TRBJ2-1): DTGVSQNPRHKITKRGQNVTFRCDPISEHNRLYWYRQTLGQGPEFLTYFQNEAQLEKSRLLSDRFSAERPKGSFSTLEIQRTEQGDSAMYLCASSSRGGTGDNEQFFGPGTRLTVL.

V usage is TRBV6-5 and J usage is TRBJ1-2; D not resolved. This CDR3 spans 14 amino acids. CDR1 and CDR2 (germline): MNHEY, SVGAGI. V was shortened by 2 bases and J by 0 bases, with 7 bases between the two germline ends. In DNA, the CDR3 is TGTGCCAGCAGTTACACCGGGGCTAACTATGGCTACACCTTC. This gives the protein CASSYTGANYGYTF.

This chain connects TRBV14 to TRBJ2-1; 8 bases fit TRBD2. V shed 5 bases and J 8 bases; nucleotides not matched to a gene: 17. The CDR3 is made up of 17 amino acids. Germline CDR1 is SGHDN and CDR2 is FVKESK. The CDR3 nucleotides are TGTGCCAGCAGCAAAGTAGACCGGACTAGCCGACACGATGAGCAGTTCTTC. The encoded protein is CASSKVDRTSRHDEQFF.

The J gene is TRBJ2-3, the V gene TRBV13; 10 bases align to TRBD2. V gave up 5 bases and J gave up 4 bases; unmatched junction bases: 12. Germline-derived CDR1 and CDR2 are PRHDT and FYEKMQ (reference sequence). This CDR3 comprises 17 residues. The CDR3 is CASSRRSGGAVADTQYF. CDR3 bases: TGTGCCAGCAGCCGGAGGAGCGGGGGGGCCGTAGCAGATACGCAGTATTTT.

CDR3 coding DNA: TGTGCCAGCAGCGATCCAGGGTTCGAGCAGTACGTC. It codes for CASSDPGFEQYV. The chain has TRBV6-1 and TRBJ2-7; D possibly corresponds to TRBD1 (5 bases). CDR1 and CDR2 (germline): MNHNS, SASEGT. CDR3 length equals 12 residues. Trimming took off 6 bases at V and 6 bases at J, with 12 bases between the two ends.

The chain employs TRBV5-1 and TRBJ1-2; 7 bases match TRBD1. The CDR3 contains 15 residues. Germline V gene sequence: CDR1 SGHRS, CDR2 YFSETQ. With 4 bases clipped from V and 0 bases from J, the junction kept 6 bases outside the gene matches. CDR3 region: CASSLVRGANYGYTF. The DNA for the CDR3 is TGCGCCAGCAGCCTGGTCAGGGGGGCTAACTATGGCTACACCTTC.

The chain employs TRBV7-9 and TRBJ1-2; weak D call: TRBD1 (6 bases). CDR1 SEHNR and CDR2 FQNEAQ come from the germline V gene (reference sequence). Trimming pared 8 bases from V and 4 bases from J, leaving 26 bases between. The CDR3 contains 17 residues. CDR3 DNA sequence: TGTGCCAGCGGCGACCCGATTGGGGGGGCCCCCCCCTATGGCTACACCTTC. Translation: CASGDPIGGAPPYGYTF.

This chain uses TRBV7-2 with TRBJ1-5, with D unclear. This CDR3 region has 12 residues. Trimming cost V 4 bases and J 3 bases, with 4 bases left between them. Germline V gene lookup returns CDR1 SGHTA and CDR2 FQGNSA. The CDR3 DNA reads as TGTGCCAGCAGCTCGTACAATCAGCCCCAGCATTTT. This translates into CASSSYNQPQHF.

The chain combines TRBV7-2 with TRBJ1-2; D may be TRBD1 (5 bases). Trimming took 1 base from V and 5 from J, leaving 17 bases between them. CDR3 length: 16 amino acids. The germline CDR1 and CDR2 sequences are SGHTA and FQGNSA. As DNA, the CDR3 is TGTGCCAGCAGCTTAGACACTACACAGGTGCTATATGGCTACACCTTC. This codes for CASSLDTTQVLYGYTF.

The gene calls are TRBV10-3 and TRBJ2-7; tentative D call: TRBD2 (6 bases). Trimming stripped 4 bases from V and 6 bases from J, with 13 bases between. The CDR3 covers 13 residues. Germline V gene data show CDR1 as ENHRY and CDR2 as SYGVKD. CDR3 DNA: TGTGCCATCAGTGGAAGGAGGGATTTCGAGCAGTACTTC. Translated, it gives CAISGRRDFEQYF.

The V gene is TRBV19, the J gene TRBJ2-5, with 9 nucleotides matching TRBD1. This CDR3 is 15 amino acids long. The germline V gene encodes CDR1 LNHDA and CDR2 SQIVND (reference sequence). Trimming took 1 base from V and 5 from J; bases not matched to a gene: 5. CDR3 coding DNA: TGTGCCAGTAGTATAGTTACAGGGGGCAGGGAGACCCAGTACTTC. Translation gives CASSIVTGGRETQYF.

The chain carries TRBV10-3 and TRBJ1-2; a possible D gene is TRBD1 (5 bases). The CDR3 loop spans 15 amino acids. The germline V and J ends were trimmed by 3 bases and 2 bases, with 13 bases remaining between them. The germline CDR1 and CDR2 sequences are ENHRY and SYGVKD. Written as DNA, the CDR3 is TGTGCCATCAGTGAACGGGAGGGGAGAAACTATGGCTACACCTTC. Residues: CAISEREGRNYGYTF.

The chain combines TRBV2 with TRBJ2-7; 8 nucleotides align to TRBD2. The ends lost 2 bases at V and 0 bases at J; junction bases unmatched: 6. The CDR3 totals 16 residues. CDR1 and CDR2 from the germline V gene are SNHLY and FYNNEI. This chain's CDR3 is CASSESFGRASYEQYV. The CDR3 DNA is TGTGCCAGCAGTGAATCCTTCGGGAGGGCCTCCTACGAGCAGTACGTC.

J is TRBJ2-6 and V is TRBV9; 7 bases align to TRBD1. Germline loops: CDR1 SGDLS, CDR2 YYNGEE. CDR3 size: 17 residues. Trimming at V came to 5 bases and at J to 1 base, leaving 9 bases not matched to a gene. The CDR3 loop reads CASRSRDRESGANVLTF. CDR3 sequence (DNA): TGTGCCAGCAGATCTCGGGACAGAGAATCTGGGGCCAACGTCCTGACTTTC.

The rearrangement links TRBV10-3 to TRBJ2-5; D is possibly TRBD1 (5 bases). V dropped 10 bases and J dropped 2 bases, with 14 bases sitting between them. CDR3 size: 13 residues. Germline loops: CDR1 ENHRY, CDR2 SYGVKD. The CDR3 region is CATRRQGQETQYF. In DNA form, the CDR3 reads TGTGCCACCAGGCGGCAGGGTCAAGAGACCCAGTACTTC.

This clone appeared a single time. The J gene is TRBJ1-5, the V gene TRBV5-6, with TRBD1 identical over 7 bases. Per the germline V gene, CDR1 is SGHDT and CDR2 is YYEEEE. V gave up 4 bases and J gave up 2 bases; unmatched junction bases: 9. This CDR3 comprises 16 residues. This CDR3 reads CASSRWTRGGNQPQHF. The CDR3 coding sequence is TGTGCCAGCAGCCGCTGGACCAGGGGGGGCAATCAGCCCCAGCATTTT.

The J gene is TRBJ2-2, the V gene TRBV5-1; TRBD1 matches 8 bases. The V gene's germline CDR1 is SGHRS and CDR2 YFSETQ. The CDR3 sequence is 15 residues long. Unmatched junction bases numbered 9, after V lost 4 bases and J lost 7 bases. The CDR3 region is CASSDRTGSGGELFF. The CDR3 DNA sequence: TGCGCCAGCAGCGATCGGACAGGGAGCGGCGGGGAGCTGTTTTTT.

V and J are TRBV18 and TRBJ1-2; possible D gene TRBD1, 5 bases. The CDR3 loop spans 16 amino acids. With 3 bases removed from V and 1 base from J, the gap between germline ends came to 15 bases. The germline V gene encodes CDR1 KGHSH and CDR2 LQKENI. The CDR3 reads CASSPSGTEDNYGYTF. The CDR3 coding sequence is TGTGCCAGCTCACCCAGCGGGACCGAGGATAACTATGGCTACACCTTC.

The chain links TRBV2 to TRBJ1-1; possibly TRBD1 for D (6 bases). The CDR3 length is 15 residues. Germline V gives CDR1 SNHLY, CDR2 FYNNEI. The ends were cut back, 5 bases at V and 1 base at J, with 14 bases in the middle. The CDR3 DNA follows: TGTGCCAGCAGTCCGACGCCGACAGGGAACACTGAAGCTTTCTTT. Translated, it gives CASSPTPTGNTEAFF.

V gene TRBV5-6 combines with J gene TRBJ1-2; 7 nucleotides agree with TRBD1. From germline, CDR1 is SGHDT and CDR2 YYEEEE. This CDR3 is 13 amino acids long. The V segment lost 5 bases and the J segment 2 bases; nucleotides outside the gene matches: 3. The chain's CDR3 is CASSPDRNYGYTF. The CDR3 DNA sequence: TGTGCCAGCAGTCCGGACAGGAACTATGGCTACACCTTC.

The chain couples TRBV6-5 to TRBJ1-1, with D perhaps matching TRBD1 (6 bases). Germline lookup yields CDR1 MNHEY and CDR2 SVGAGI. This CDR3 is built from 15 residues. Trimming removed 0 bases from V and 3 bases from J, with 11 bases in between. CDR3 amino acids: CASSYSLQGYTEAFF. The CDR3 DNA sequence: TGTGCCAGCAGTTACTCCCTTCAGGGGTACACTGAAGCTTTCTTT.

The CDR3 nucleotides read TGTGCCTATACACTTCCGGGACAGAACTATGGCTACACCTTC. Translated: CAYTLPGQNYGYTF. The rearrangement joins TRBV2 to TRBJ1-2, with 7 bases lining up with TRBD1. Germline values: CDR1 SNHLY, CDR2 FYNNEI. This CDR3 contains 14 residues. The ends lost 11 bases at V and 2 bases at J; junction bases unmatched: 11.